The clone carrying this TCR beta chain was picked up a small number of times. Its specificity is unknown. The data derive from a study of siplizumab effects on memory and regulatory T cells. The germline V and J ends were trimmed by 11 bases and 7 bases, with 12 bases remaining between them. This CDR3 region has 10 residues. From germline, CDR1 is SNHLY and CDR2 FYNNEI. Notes on the study in general: Roughly 75-95% of dividing CD4+ or CD8+ clones were without an attributable naive or memory phenotype. Mappable CD4+ clones that were alloreactive averaged approximately 64% Treg-derived with siplizumab versus roughly 25% in controls. Unstimulated naive T cells seemed to show more diversity than memory cells did, and they also seemed to be among the major contributors to the alloresponse. Confirmation that proliferating Tregs from siplizumab cultures had suppressive function was not obtained.

Generated by immunoSEQ multiplex PCR, the TCRdb table keeps only in-frame clones and is missing some. The table has some 100,000 clones, roughly 94% seen once. The TCR sequence derives from a human donor in good health. The chain combines TRBV2 with TRBJ2-7; D might be TRBD2 (5 bases). The material sequenced was Tregs sorted from blood. The CDR3 here is CACKWEEQYF. CDR3 coding DNA: TGTGCCTGCAAGTGGGAGGAGCAGTACTTC.